This T cell receptor beta chain was observed in a study of Ad26.COV2.S vaccination and SARS-CoV-2 variants. In the case of this clone: Its antigen is not identified.

Treatment of the sample: about 20 received Ad26.COV2.S at low or high dose, single or two shots; roughly 5 received placebo; per-sample allocation not given. It was on day 63 after the first vaccine or placebo injection that samples were taken. The CDR3 is 15 residues long. Per the germline V gene, CDR1 is SGHNT and CDR2 is YYREEE (reference sequence). Trimming cost V 4 bases and J 0 bases, with 13 bases left between them. The data were produced by immunoSEQ multiplex PCR, yet TCRdb's version contains in-frame clones alone and is incomplete. The sample comprises approximately 300,000 clones, just over 85% of which are singletons, and more than 1.5% rests with the top ten. Study-level findings and limits: The placebo group had lower spike-specific TCR breadth than the vaccine recipients did.

This TCR derives from a person between 18 and 60 years old who received the Ad26.COV2.S COVID-19 vaccine or a placebo. The chain joins TRBV5-4 to TRBJ1-2, with no clear D. This material consisted of peripheral blood, taken in a trial of Ad26.COV2.S vaccine versus placebo. CDR3 residues: CASSLRGTTNYGYTF. CDR3 coding DNA: TGTGCCAGCAGCCTCCGGGGAACAACTAACTATGGCTACACCTTC.